Sequencing of this T cell receptor (beta chain) was carried out in a study of CD8 T cells in ankylosing spondylitis. This clonotype was counted many times. Antigen unknown. General study findings and limits: There was reportedly significant enrichment of clones that were disease-linked in matched ankylosing spondylitis synovial fluid. What appeared characteristic of ankylosing spondylitis blood was a TCR beta motif of eight highly homologous variants.

Researchers built TCR beta libraries using quantitative 5'-RACE with molecular barcodes. Each CDR3 protein gets one entry after TCRdb re-called the 5' RACE reads with MiXCR. Of some 290,000 distinct CDR3 sequences in the sample, 15% to 25% were seen once. The CDR3 is made up of 17 amino acids. Trimming cost V 2 bases and J 2 bases, with 16 bases left between them. V and J are TRBV12-3 or TRBV12-4 and TRBJ1-5, with D perhaps TRBD1 (6 bases). The sequence came from a male donor with ankylosing spondylitis or in good health (not recorded which). Sequencing used blood, either unsorted or a sorted T cell fraction (not recorded which). CDR3 amino acids: CASSLFGGGRGNQPQHF. The CDR3 nucleotides read TGTGCCAGCAGTTTATTTGGAGGGGGTCGGGGCAATCAGCCCCAGCATTTT.